The clone carrying this T cell receptor beta chain was picked up many times. Its antigen remains unidentified. The data were obtained in a study of blood T cells in healthy people across ages. Points from the study as a whole: A roughly linear fall in TCR beta diversity per million T cells was seen with increasing age.

CDR1 is SEHNR and CDR2 is FQNEAQ in the germline V gene (reference sequence). V lost 0 bases and J 1 base, leaving 9 bases between the germline ends. The CDR3 extends over 15 amino acids. Next came a second PCR, run for about 6 to 11 cycles, which used a sample-barcoded 5' primer along with a J-beta primer mix. TCRdb reprocessed the 5' RACE reads via MiXCR and lists one record per CDR3 protein. The repertoire holds 630,000 or so distinct CDR3 sequences, with roughly 30% as singletons. This rearrangement joins TRBV7-9 to TRBJ2-5; D gene uncertain. The sequenced sample was blood. The TCR comes from an elderly woman in good health. As DNA, the CDR3 is TGTGCCAGCAGCTTAGCGGGAACAGCCCAAGAGACCCAGTACTTC. Protein: CASSLAGTAQETQYF. Based on the CDR3 plus reference TRBV7-9 and TRBJ2-5, the full variable domain is DTGVSQNPRHKITKRGQNVTFRCDPISEHNRLYWYRQTLGQGPEFLTYFQNEAQLEKSRLLSDRFSAERPKGSFSTLEIQRTEQGDSAMYLCASSLAGTAQETQYFGPGTRLLVL.